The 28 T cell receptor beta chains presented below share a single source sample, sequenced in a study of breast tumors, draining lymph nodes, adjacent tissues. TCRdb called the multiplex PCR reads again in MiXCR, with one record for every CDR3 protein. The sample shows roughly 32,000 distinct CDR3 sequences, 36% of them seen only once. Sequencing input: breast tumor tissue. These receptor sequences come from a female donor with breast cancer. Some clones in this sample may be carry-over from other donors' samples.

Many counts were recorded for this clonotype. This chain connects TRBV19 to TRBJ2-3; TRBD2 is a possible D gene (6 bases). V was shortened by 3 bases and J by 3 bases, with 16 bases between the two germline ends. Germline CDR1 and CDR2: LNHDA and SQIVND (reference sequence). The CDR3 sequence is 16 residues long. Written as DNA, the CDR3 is TGTGCCAGTAGTATTGTCGGACTACGGAGTACAGATACGCAGTATTTT. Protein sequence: CASSIVGLRSTDTQYF. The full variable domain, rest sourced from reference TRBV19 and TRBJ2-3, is DGGITQSPKYLFRKEGQNVTLSCEQNLNHDAMYWYRQDPGQGLRLIYYSQIVNDFQKGDIAEGYSVSREKKESFPLTVTSAQKNPTAFYLCASSIVGLRSTDTQYFGPGTRLTVL.

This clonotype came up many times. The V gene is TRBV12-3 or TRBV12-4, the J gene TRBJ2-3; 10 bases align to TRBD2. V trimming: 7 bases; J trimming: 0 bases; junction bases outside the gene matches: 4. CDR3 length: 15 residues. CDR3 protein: CASKTSGTSTDTQYF. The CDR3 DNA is TGTGCCAGCAAAACTAGCGGGACTAGCACAGATACGCAGTATTTT.

DNA of the CDR3: TGTGCCAGCAGCGTAGGGGGGCTAGCGGGAGGTCCTACGCACAATGAGCAGTTCTTC. Translating gives CASSVGGLAGGPTHNEQFF. The chain has TRBV9 and TRBJ2-1, with TRBD2 matching 11 bases. The CDR3 is made up of 19 amino acids. Looked up from germline, CDR1 is SGDLS and CDR2 is YYNGEE. The V segment lost 0 bases and the J segment 5 bases; nucleotides outside the gene matches: 13.

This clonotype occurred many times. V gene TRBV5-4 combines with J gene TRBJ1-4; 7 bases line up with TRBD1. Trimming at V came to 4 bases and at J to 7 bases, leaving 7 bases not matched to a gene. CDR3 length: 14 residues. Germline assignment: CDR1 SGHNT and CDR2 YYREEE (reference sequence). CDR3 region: CASSRTGDSEKLFF. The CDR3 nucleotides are TGTGCCAGCAGCCGTACAGGGGATTCTGAAAAACTGTTTTTT.

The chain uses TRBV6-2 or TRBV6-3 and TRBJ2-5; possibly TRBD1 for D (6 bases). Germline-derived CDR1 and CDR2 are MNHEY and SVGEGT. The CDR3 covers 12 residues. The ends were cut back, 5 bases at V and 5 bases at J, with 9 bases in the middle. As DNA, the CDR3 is TGTGCCAGCAGTCGGGACACGGAGACCCAGTACTTC. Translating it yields CASSRDTETQYF.

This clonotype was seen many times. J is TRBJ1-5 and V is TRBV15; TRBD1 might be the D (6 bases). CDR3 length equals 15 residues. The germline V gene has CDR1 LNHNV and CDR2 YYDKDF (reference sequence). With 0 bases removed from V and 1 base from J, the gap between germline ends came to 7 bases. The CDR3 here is CATSRETGSNQPQHF. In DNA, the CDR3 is TGTGCCACCAGCAGAGAAACAGGGAGCAATCAGCCCCAGCATTTT.

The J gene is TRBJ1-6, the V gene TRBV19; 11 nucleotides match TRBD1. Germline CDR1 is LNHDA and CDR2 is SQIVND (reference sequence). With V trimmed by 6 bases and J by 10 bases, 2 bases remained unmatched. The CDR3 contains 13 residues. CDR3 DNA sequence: TGTGCCAGTAGGAGGGACAGGGGGTCACCCCTCCACTTT. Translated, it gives CASRRDRGSPLHF. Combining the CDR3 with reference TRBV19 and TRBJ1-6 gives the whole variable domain DGGITQSPKYLFRKEGQNVTLSCEQNLNHDAMYWYRQDPGQGLRLIYYSQIVNDFQKGDIAEGYSVSREKKESFPLTVTSAQKNPTAFYLCASRRDRGSPLHFGNGTRLTVT.

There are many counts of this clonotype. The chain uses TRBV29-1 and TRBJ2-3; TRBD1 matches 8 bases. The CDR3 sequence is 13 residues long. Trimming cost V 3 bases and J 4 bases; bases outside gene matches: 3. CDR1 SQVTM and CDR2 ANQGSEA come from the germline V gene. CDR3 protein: CSVEATGADTQYF. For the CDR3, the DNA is TGCAGCGTTGAGGCGACAGGGGCAGATACGCAGTATTTT.

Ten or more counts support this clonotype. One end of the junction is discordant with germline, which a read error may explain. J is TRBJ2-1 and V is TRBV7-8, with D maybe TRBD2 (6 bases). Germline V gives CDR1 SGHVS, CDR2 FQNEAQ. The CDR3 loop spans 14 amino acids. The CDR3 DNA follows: TGTGCTAGCAGGTGGGAGGTGGACTACAATGAGCAGTTCTTC. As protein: CASRWEVDYNEQFF.

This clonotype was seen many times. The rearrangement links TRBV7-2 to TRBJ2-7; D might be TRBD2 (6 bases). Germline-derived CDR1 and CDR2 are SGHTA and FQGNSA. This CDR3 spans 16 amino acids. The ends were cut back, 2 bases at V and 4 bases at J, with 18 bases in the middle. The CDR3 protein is CASSLYSAGPPYEQYF. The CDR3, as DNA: TGTGCCAGCAGCTTATACTCCGCGGGGCCCCCATACGAGCAGTACTTC.

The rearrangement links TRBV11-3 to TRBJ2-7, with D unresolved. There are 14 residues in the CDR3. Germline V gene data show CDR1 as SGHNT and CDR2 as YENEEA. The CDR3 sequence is CASSSGGPGYEQYV. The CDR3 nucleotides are TGCGCCAGCAGCTCAGGCGGACCCGGCTACGAGCAGTACGTC.

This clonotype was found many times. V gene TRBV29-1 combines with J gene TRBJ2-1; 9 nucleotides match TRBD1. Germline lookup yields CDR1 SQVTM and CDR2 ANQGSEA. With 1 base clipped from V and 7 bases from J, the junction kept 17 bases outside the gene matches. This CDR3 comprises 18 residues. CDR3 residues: CSVEAGPRGTGIGNEQFF. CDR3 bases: TGCAGCGTTGAAGCTGGGCCCCGAGGGACAGGGATTGGGAATGAGCAGTTCTTC.

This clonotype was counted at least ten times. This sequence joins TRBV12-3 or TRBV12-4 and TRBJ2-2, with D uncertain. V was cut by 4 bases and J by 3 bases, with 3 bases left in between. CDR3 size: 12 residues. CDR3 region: CASSYDTGELFF. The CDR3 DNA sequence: TGTGCCAGCAGTTACGACACCGGGGAGCTGTTTTTT.

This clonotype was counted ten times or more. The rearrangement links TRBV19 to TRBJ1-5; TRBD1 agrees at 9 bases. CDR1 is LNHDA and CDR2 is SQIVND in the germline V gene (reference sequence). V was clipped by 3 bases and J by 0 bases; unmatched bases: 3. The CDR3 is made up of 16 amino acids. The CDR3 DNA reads TGTGCCAGTAGTATGGACAGGGGTTATAGCAATCAGCCCCAGCATTTT. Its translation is CASSMDRGYSNQPQHF.

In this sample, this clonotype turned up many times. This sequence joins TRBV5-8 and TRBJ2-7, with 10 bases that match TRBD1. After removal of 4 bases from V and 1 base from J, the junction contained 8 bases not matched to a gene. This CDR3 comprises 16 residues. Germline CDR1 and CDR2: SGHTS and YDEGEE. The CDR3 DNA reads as TGTGCCAGCAGCGGGACAGGGGAACTCCTATCCTACGAGCAGTACTTC. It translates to CASSGTGELLSYEQYF.

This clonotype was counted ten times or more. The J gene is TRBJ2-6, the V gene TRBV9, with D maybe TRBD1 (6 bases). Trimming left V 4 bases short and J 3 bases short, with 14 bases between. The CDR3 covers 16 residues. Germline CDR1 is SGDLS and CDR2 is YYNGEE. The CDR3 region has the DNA TGTGCCAGCAGCCAACACACAGGGTATGGGGCCAACGTCCTGACTTTC. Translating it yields CASSQHTGYGANVLTF.

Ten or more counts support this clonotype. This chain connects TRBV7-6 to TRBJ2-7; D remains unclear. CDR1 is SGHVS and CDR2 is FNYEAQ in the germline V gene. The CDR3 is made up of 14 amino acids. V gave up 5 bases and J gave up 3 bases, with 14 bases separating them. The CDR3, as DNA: TGTGCCAGCAGCCACTACCCGGAGAGCTACGAGCAGTACTTC. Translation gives CASSHYPESYEQYF.

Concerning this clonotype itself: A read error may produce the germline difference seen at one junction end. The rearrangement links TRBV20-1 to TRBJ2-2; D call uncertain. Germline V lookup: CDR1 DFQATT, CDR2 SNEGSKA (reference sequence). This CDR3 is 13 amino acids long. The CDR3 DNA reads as TGCGGTGCTAGACCTTCGAACACTGGGGAGCTGTTTTTT. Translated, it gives CGARPSNTGELFF.

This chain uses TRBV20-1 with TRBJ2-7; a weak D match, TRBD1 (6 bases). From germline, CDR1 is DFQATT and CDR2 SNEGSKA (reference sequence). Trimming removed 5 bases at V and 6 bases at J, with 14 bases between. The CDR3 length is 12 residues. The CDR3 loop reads CSAGGQTGEQYF. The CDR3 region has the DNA TGCAGTGCTGGCGGACAGACGGGCGAGCAGTACTTC.

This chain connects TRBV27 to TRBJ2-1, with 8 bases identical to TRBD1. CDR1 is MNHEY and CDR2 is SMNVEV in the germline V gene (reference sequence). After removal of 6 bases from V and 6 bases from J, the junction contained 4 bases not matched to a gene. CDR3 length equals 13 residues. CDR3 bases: TGTGCCAGCAGAGATACAGGGGGCAATGAGCAGTTCTTC. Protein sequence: CASRDTGGNEQFF.

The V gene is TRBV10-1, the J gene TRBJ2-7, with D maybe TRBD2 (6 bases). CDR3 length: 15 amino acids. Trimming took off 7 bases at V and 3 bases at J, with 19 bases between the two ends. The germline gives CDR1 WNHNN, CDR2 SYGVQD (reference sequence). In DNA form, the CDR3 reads TGCGCCAGCACCGAAGGGGAGGTAGGTCTCTACGAGCAGTACTTC. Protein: CASTEGEVGLYEQYF.

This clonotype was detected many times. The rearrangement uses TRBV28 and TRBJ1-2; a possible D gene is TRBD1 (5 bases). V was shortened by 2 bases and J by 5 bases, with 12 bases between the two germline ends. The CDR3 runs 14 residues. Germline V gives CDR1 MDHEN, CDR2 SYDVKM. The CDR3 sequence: CASSLQQARYGYTF. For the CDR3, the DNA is TGTGCCAGCAGTTTACAACAGGCGAGGTATGGCTACACCTTC.

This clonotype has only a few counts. The CDR3 loop reads CASSPPLAGGPGNEQFF. The CDR3, as DNA: TGTGCCAGCAGCCCTCCGCTAGCGGGAGGGCCGGGTAATGAGCAGTTCTTC. V usage is TRBV3-1 and J usage is TRBJ2-1, with 12 bases aligning to TRBD2. CDR1 is LGHDT, CDR2 YNNKEL, per germline (reference sequence). The V segment lost 4 bases and the J segment 7 bases; nucleotides outside the gene matches: 11. This CDR3 comprises 17 residues.

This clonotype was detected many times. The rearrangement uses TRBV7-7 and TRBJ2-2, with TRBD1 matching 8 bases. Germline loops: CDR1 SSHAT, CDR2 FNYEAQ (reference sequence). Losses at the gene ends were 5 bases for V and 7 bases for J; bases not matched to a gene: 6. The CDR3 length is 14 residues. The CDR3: CASSLGQGSGELFF. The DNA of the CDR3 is TGTGCCAGCAGCCTAGGACAGGGTAGCGGGGAGCTGTTTTTT.

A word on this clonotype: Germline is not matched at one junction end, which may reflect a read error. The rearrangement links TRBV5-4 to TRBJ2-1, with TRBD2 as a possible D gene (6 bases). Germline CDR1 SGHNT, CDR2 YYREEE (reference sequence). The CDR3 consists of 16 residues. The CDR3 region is CASSSGGFDSYDEQFF. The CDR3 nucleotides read TGTGCCAGTAGCTCTGGAGGGTTCGACTCCTACGATGAGCAGTTCTTC.

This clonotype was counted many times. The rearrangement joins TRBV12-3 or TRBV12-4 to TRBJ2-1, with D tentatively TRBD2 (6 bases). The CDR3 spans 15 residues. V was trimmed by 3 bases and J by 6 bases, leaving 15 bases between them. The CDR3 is CASSFRDLRVNEQFF. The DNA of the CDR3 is TGTGCCAGCAGTTTCCGGGACTTGCGGGTCAATGAGCAGTTCTTC.

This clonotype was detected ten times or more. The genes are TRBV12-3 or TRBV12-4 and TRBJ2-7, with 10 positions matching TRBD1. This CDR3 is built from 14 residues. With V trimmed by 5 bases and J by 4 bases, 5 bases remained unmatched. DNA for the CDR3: TGTGCCAGCAGTACCGGGACAGGGGTGTACGAGCAGTACTTC. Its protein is CASSTGTGVYEQYF.

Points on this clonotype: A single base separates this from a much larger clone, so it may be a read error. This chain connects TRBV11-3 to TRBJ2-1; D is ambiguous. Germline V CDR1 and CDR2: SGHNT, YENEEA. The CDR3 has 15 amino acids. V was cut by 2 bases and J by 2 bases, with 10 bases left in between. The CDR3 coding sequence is TGTGCCAGCAGCTTACTGGTCAGCCCCTACAATGAGCAGTTCTTC. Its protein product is CASSLLVSPYNEQFF.